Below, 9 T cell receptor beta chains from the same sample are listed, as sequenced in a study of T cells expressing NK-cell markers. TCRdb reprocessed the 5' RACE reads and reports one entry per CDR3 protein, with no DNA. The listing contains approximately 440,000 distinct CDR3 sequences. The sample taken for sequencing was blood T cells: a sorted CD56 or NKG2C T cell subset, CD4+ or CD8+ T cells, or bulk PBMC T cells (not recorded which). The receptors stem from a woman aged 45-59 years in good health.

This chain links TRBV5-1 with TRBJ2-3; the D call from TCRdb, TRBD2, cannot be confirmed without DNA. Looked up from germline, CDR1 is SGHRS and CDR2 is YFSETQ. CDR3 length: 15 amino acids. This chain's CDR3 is CASRPGGRVADTQYF.

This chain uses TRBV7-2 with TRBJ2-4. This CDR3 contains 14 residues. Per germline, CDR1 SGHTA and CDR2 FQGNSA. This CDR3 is CASSLMSYSFVQYF.

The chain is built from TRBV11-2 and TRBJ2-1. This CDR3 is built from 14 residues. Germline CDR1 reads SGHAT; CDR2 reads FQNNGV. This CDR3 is CASSLAGVRNEQFF.

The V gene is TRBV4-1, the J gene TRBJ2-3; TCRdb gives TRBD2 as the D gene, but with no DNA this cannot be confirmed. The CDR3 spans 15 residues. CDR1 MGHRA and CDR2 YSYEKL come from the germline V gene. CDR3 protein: CASSQRGLEADTQYF.

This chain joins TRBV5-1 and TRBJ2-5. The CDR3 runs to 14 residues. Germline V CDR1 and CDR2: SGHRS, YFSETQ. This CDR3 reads CASSPVEPQETQYF.

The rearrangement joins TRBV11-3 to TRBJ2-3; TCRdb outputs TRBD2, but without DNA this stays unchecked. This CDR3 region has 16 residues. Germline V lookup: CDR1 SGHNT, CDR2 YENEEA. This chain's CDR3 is CASSLGGDSYTDTQYF. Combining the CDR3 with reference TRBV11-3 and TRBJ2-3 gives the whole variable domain EAGVVQSPRYKIIEKKQPVAFWCNPISGHNTLYWYLQNLGQGPELLIRYENEEAVDDSQLPKDRFSAERLKGVDSTLKIQPAELGDSAVYLCASSLGGDSYTDTQYFGPGTRLTVL.

The CDR3 spells CSLTSGYNEQFF. The chain is built from TRBV20-1 and TRBJ2-1; the D call from TCRdb, TRBD2, cannot be confirmed without DNA. CDR3 size: 12 residues. The V gene's germline CDR1 is DFQATT and CDR2 SNEGSKA (reference sequence).

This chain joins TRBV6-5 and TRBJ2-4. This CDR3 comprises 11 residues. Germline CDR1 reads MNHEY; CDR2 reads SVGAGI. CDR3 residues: CASKAKNIQYF.

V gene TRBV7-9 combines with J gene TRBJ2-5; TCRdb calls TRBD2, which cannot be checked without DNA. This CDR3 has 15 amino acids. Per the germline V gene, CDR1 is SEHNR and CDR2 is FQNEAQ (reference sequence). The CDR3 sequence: CASSWWTSGQETQYF. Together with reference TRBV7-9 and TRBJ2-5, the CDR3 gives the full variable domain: DTGVSQNPRHKITKRGQNVTFRCDPISEHNRLYWYRQTLGQGPEFLTYFQNEAQLEKSRLLSDRFSAERPKGSFSTLEIQRTEQGDSAMYLCASSWWTSGQETQYFGPGTRLLVL.